Below, one TCR beta chain is given with its context. Data came from immunoSEQ multiplex PCR; TCRdb stores just in-frame clones and leaves some out. Its listing shows under 50,000 clones. The sample comes from a study of T cells in women clearing cervical HPV infection. The sample consisted of blood buffy coat. This TCR came from a woman between 18 and 70 years old with a cervical HPV16 infection that either progressed to CIN3+ or cleared (not recorded which).

The CDR3 DNA, read in part, is TGTGCCAGCAGTTTACAAAGGAATAGCGGAATGAACACTGAA. It encodes CASSLQRNSGMNTE. The CDR3 as a whole reads CASSLQRNSGMNTEAFF. The rearrangement links TRBV12-3 or TRBV12-4 to TRBJ1-1; D is ambiguous. The read is 3 residues too short to cover the CDR3 end, so that end is filled in from the germline J gene. V lost 2 bases, J lost 0 bases, and 16 bases lay in between. The CDR3 runs to 17 residues.